This T cell receptor (beta chain) was found in a study of blood T cell repertoires in COVID-19. Study details: The origin of the acute and convalescent COVID-19 samples was the United States, Italy and Spain.

In Seattle, patients joined the study during active infection and were tracked longitudinally. CDR3 length equals 16 residues. Germline values: CDR1 MGHRA, CDR2 YSYEKL. After removal of 3 bases from V and 4 bases from J, the junction contained 8 bases not matched to a gene. Original processing notes: Quantification of nucleated cells was approximated via reference gene primer amplification. TCRdb keeps only in-frame clones here, not all; method: immunoSEQ multiplex PCR. V and J calls and clone size are copied from that table; D and trimming were computed from the DNA. This sample has approximately 250,000 clones, with around nine tenths found just once.

The clonotype originates from a man aged 25 to 40 with COVID-19, enrolled during active disease. The chain has TRBV4-1 and TRBJ1-5; 8 nucleotides line up with TRBD1. Sequencing was done on a sample of peripheral blood. CDR3 in DNA: TGCGCCAGCAGCCATCCGGTACAGGGGGGGAATCAGCCCCAGCATTTT. Amino acids: CASSHPVQGGNQPQHF.